The 13 T cell receptor beta chains below come from one sample, sequenced in a study of cytomegalovirus exposure and HLA in healthy donors. Vbeta (60) and Jbeta (13) primers were used in the PCR. Profiled with immunoSEQ multiplex PCR; TCRdb holds only in-frame clones, not every one. Of about 160,000 clones in the sample, roughly 82% were seen once. Sequencing used PBMCs. The receptors derive from a girl between 10 and 17 years old in good health and CMV-seropositive.

The chain is built from TRBV13 and TRBJ2-5; maybe TRBD1 (6 bases). The CDR3 length is 14 residues. Germline CDR1 reads PRHDT; CDR2 reads FYEKMQ (reference sequence). Trimming left V 0 bases short and J 4 bases short, with 9 bases between. CDR3: CASSLGGGPETQYF. For the CDR3, the DNA is TGTGCCAGCAGCTTAGGTGGGGGCCCAGAGACCCAGTACTTC.

V and J are TRBV6-1 and TRBJ1-2, with a weak D call TRBD1 (5 bases). CDR1 and CDR2 from the germline V gene are MNHNS and SASEGT. V dropped 7 bases and J dropped 6 bases, with 18 bases sitting between them. The CDR3 length is 14 residues. The CDR3 bases are TGTGCCAGCACTGCCTGGTCGCAGGGTCATGGCTACACCTTC. It yields the protein CASTAWSQGHGYTF.

J is TRBJ1-5 and V is TRBV6-1; TRBD1 matches 10 bases. The CDR3 is 16 residues long. With V trimmed by 4 bases and J by 6 bases, 9 bases remained unmatched. The germline CDR1 and CDR2 sequences are MNHNS and SASEGT. CDR3 sequence (DNA): TGTGCCAGCAGTGGTAGGGACAGGGGTTCGGGTCAGCCCCAGCATTTT. Its translation: CASSGRDRGSGQPQHF.

The chain links TRBV9 to TRBJ2-5; D ambiguous. In germline, CDR1 is SGDLS, CDR2 YYNGEE. With 6 bases removed from V and 1 base from J, the gap between germline ends came to 13 bases. There are 14 residues in the CDR3. DNA for the CDR3: TGTGCCAGCAACCCGACGGGTGTCCAAGAGACCCAGTACTTC. Protein: CASNPTGVQETQYF.

This clone has more than one count but fewer than ten. This chain joins TRBV30 and TRBJ2-1; 10 bases match TRBD2. The V segment lost 0 bases and the J segment 6 bases; nucleotides outside the gene matches: 5. This CDR3 spans 15 amino acids. Germline V gene lookup returns CDR1 GTSNPN and CDR2 SVGIG (reference sequence). The DNA for the CDR3 is TGTGCCTGGAGTGTACCCAGCGGGGGGGGCAATGAGCAGTTCTTC. This sequence encodes CAWSVPSGGGNEQFF.

The rearrangement uses TRBV1 and TRBJ2-7; TRBD2, the table's D call, lacks a check against the DNA. TRBV1 is given as a pseudogene. The CDR3 loop spans 19 amino acids. The CDR3 DNA is TGCACCAGCAGCCAAGATCTCTATAGGATAGCGGGAGGGCGGTACGAGCAGTACTTC. Its protein is CTSSQDLYRIAGGRYEQYF.

The rearrangement joins TRBV5-6 to TRBJ1-4; D unclear. Deletions cut 4 bases from V and 8 bases from J, with 15 bases between. The CDR3 has 14 amino acids. CDR1 and CDR2 (germline): SGHDT, YYEEEE. Here the CDR3 reads CASSVGVVPEKLFF. DNA of the CDR3: TGTGCCAGCAGCGTCGGAGTTGTACCCGAAAAACTGTTTTTT.

V gene TRBV11-3 combines with J gene TRBJ2-1; no reliable D call. The germline CDR1 and CDR2 sequences are SGHNT and YENEEA. The V end lost 3 bases, the J end lost 2 bases, and 11 bases lay between the germline ends. CDR3 length equals 15 residues. CDR3 sequence: CASSFHASAYNEQFF. The DNA of the CDR3 is TGTGCCAGCAGCTTCCATGCATCGGCCTACAATGAGCAGTTCTTC.

The chain has TRBV28 and TRBJ1-2; tentatively, D is TRBD1 (6 bases). This CDR3 spans 14 amino acids. V lost 5 bases and J 5 bases, leaving 15 bases between the germline ends. Germline V gene data show CDR1 as MDHEN and CDR2 as SYDVKM. The CDR3 bases are TGTGCCAGCAGTCAGACAGGTGCTTCTTATGGCTACACCTTC. Protein: CASSQTGASYGYTF.

The V call is TRBV5-1, the J call TRBJ1-4, with a weak D call TRBD1 (6 bases). Per the germline V gene, CDR1 is SGHRS and CDR2 is YFSETQ. Between the trimmed V and J ends, which lost 2 bases and 8 bases, there was a span of 28 bases. The length of the CDR3 is 19 residues. The CDR3 sequence: CASSFSRWGPGTQEEKLFF. As DNA, the CDR3 is TGCGCCAGCAGCTTCTCAAGGTGGGGACCCGGGACACAGGAAGAAAAACTGTTTTTT.

Here the CDR3 DNA reads TGTGCCAGCAGCGGTAGCGGGAGGGCCGGCGACGAGCAGTACTTC. Protein product: CASSGSGRAGDEQYF. This chain uses TRBV7-3 with TRBJ2-7, with TRBD2 identical over 11 bases. With V trimmed by 5 bases and J by 5 bases, 8 bases remained unmatched. Germline CDR1 and CDR2: SGHTA and FQGTGA. This CDR3 is built from 15 residues.

The rearrangement joins TRBV7-8 to TRBJ1-1; tentative D call: TRBD1 (5 bases). V gave up 2 bases and J gave up 6 bases, with 19 bases separating them. From germline, CDR1 is SGHVS and CDR2 FQNEAQ. The CDR3 runs 16 residues. CDR3 sequence (DNA): TGTGCCAGCAGCTTAACGGCGGGGGGTAAGGGCCCTGAAGCTTTCTTT. It encodes CASSLTAGGKGPEAFF.

The J gene is TRBJ2-7, the V gene TRBV5-6; D unresolved. V dropped 2 bases and J dropped 3 bases, with 9 bases sitting between them. The length of the CDR3 is 13 residues. Germline values: CDR1 SGHDT, CDR2 YYEEEE. This CDR3 is CASSFGEDYEQYF. CDR3 in DNA: TGTGCCAGCAGCTTTGGCGAGGACTACGAGCAGTACTTC.